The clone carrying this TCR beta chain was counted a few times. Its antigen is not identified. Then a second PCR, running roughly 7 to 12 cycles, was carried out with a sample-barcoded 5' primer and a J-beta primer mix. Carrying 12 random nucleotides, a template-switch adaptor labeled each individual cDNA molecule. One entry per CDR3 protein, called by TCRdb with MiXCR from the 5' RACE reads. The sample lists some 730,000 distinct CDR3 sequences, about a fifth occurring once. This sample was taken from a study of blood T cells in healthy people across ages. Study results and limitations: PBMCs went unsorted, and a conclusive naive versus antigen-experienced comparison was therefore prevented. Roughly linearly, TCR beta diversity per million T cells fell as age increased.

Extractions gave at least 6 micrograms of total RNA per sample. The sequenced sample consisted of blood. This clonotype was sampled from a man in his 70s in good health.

The CDR3 region is CSARYGGDTDTQYF. CDR3 DNA sequence: TGCAGTGCTAGATACGGAGGAGATACAGATACGCAGTATTTT. This chain links TRBV20-1 with TRBJ2-3; weak D call: TRBD2 (5 bases). V lost 2 bases to trimming and J lost 3 bases, with 12 bases between them. The CDR3 has 14 amino acids. CDR1 is DFQATT and CDR2 is SNEGSKA in the germline V gene (reference sequence).